Following are 6 T cell receptor beta chains from one sample sequenced in a study of blood T cells in healthy people across ages. Together with a sample-barcoded 5' primer, a J-beta primer mix was included in a second PCR lasting about 7 to 11 cycles. Each CDR3 protein gets one entry after TCRdb re-called the 5' RACE reads with MiXCR. The sample yields about 970,000 distinct CDR3 sequences, roughly half seen once. The sequencing input was blood. These receptors all stem from a woman aged 60-75 years in good health.

The rearrangement joins TRBV20-1 to TRBJ2-3; TRBD1 matches 9 bases. Germline loops: CDR1 DFQATT, CDR2 SNEGSKA (reference sequence). V lost 2 bases, J lost 3 bases, and 9 bases stayed unmatched. This CDR3 contains 16 residues. CDR3 sequence: CSARTVWDRDTDTQYF. The CDR3 DNA follows: TGCAGTGCTAGAACCGTCTGGGACAGGGATACAGATACGCAGTATTTT.

The J gene is TRBJ1-5, the V gene TRBV7-9; D gene unclear. CDR3 length: 12 amino acids. V shed 3 bases and J shed 5 bases, with 5 bases lying between them. Per the germline V gene, CDR1 is SEHNR and CDR2 is FQNEAQ (reference sequence). The CDR3 loop reads CASSFVDQPQHF. The CDR3 bases are TGTGCCAGCAGCTTTGTCGATCAGCCCCAGCATTTT.

The CDR3 here is CASSSLIKTDTQYF. The DNA for the CDR3 is TGTGCCAGCAGCTCCCTTATTAAGACAGATACGCAGTATTTT. The rearrangement joins TRBV11-3 to TRBJ2-3; no definite D call. The germline V and J ends were trimmed by 4 bases and 3 bases, with 11 bases remaining between them. The CDR3 length is 14 residues. The germline CDR1 and CDR2 sequences are SGHNT and YENEEA.

This clonotype turned up a few times. The J gene is TRBJ1-2, the V gene TRBV20-1; tentative D call: TRBD1 (5 bases). The CDR3 is made up of 13 amino acids. Germline V lookup: CDR1 DFQATT, CDR2 SNEGSKA (reference sequence). V lost 4 bases and J 5 bases, leaving 14 bases between the germline ends. This CDR3 is CSAKEAGLYGYTF. The CDR3 DNA reads as TGCAGTGCTAAAGAGGCAGGGTTATATGGCTACACCTTC.

The J gene is TRBJ2-7, the V gene TRBV20-1; tentative D call: TRBD2 (6 bases). Germline assignment: CDR1 DFQATT and CDR2 SNEGSKA (reference sequence). V shed 3 bases and J shed 3 bases, with 18 bases lying between them. The CDR3 runs to 15 residues. CDR3 DNA: TGCAGTGCTAGGGGGGAGGAGGGACGTCGCTACGAGCAGTACTTC. Its protein is CSARGEEGRRYEQYF.

This chain uses TRBV27 with TRBJ2-3; D unclear. There are 13 residues in the CDR3. The V gene lost 3 bases and the J gene lost 4 bases, with 8 bases spanning the gap. Germline V gene sequence: CDR1 MNHEY, CDR2 SMNVEV (reference sequence). CDR3 bases: TGTGCCAGCAGTTTGGTTCAGTCAGATACGCAGTATTTT. Residues: CASSLVQSDTQYF.